This is a list of T cell receptor beta chains from one sample in a study of blood T cells in healthy people across ages. MiXCR was run by TCRdb on the 5' RACE reads, yielding one entry per CDR3 protein. Here the sample spans 550,000 to 700,000 distinct CDR3 sequences, 25% to 30% being singletons. Sample: blood. The receptors here all came from a woman between 70 and 85 years old in good health. Each CDR3 is given with its conserved first and last residue. The D gene is left open where the match is weak. Expanded clones get a size class; other rows say once, few or many, or leave the size out.

>-|TRBV7-2|15|few|TRBJ2-3
CASSRRAGDADTQYF
TGTGCCAGCAGCCGTCGCGCAGGGGACGCAGATACGCAGTATTTT
>-|TRBV3-1|12|few|TRBJ2-7
CASSQDSREQYF
TGTGCCAGCAGCCAAGACTCTAGGGAGCAGTACTTC
>TRBD1|TRBV7-2|15|few|TRBJ1-1
CASGKDRVGLAEAFF
TGTGCCAGCGGCAAGGACAGGGTAGGGCTGGCTGAAGCTTTCTTT
>-|TRBV29-1|13|few|TRBJ2-1
CSVGVTQGNEQFF
TGCAGCGTTGGTGTAACCCAGGGGAATGAGCAGTTCTTC
>-|TRBV2|11|few|TRBJ1-2
CAGGDVYGYTF
TGTGCCGGGGGGGACGTCTATGGCTACACCTTC
>-|TRBV29-1|16|-|TRBJ2-7
CSVEDRGGGRAYEQYF
TGCAGCGTTGAAGATAGGGGCGGGGGCCGAGCCTACGAGCAGTACTTC
>-|TRBV4-3|15|-|TRBJ1-2
CASSQELGENYGYTF
TGCGCCAGCAGCCAAGAATTGGGGGAGAACTATGGCTACACCTTC
>-|TRBV20-1|17|few|TRBJ1-6
CSAIILGASSYNSPLHF
TGCAGTGCTATCATTCTGGGGGCGAGCTCCTATAATTCACCCCTCCACTTT
>-|TRBV20-1|11|-|TRBJ1-1
CSASRMTEAFF
TGCAGTGCTAGCCGCATGACTGAAGCTTTCTTT
>-|TRBV7-2|13|few|TRBJ1-4
CASATQRGEKLFF
TGTGCCAGCGCGACACAAAGGGGAGAAAAACTGTTTTTT
>-|TRBV29-1|15|-|TRBJ1-2
CSVEDGPILNYGYTF
TGCAGCGTTGAAGATGGACCGATCCTTAACTATGGCTACACCTTC
>-|TRBV5-1|15|few|TRBJ1-5
CASSLMGGLNQPQHF
TGCGCCAGCAGCTTGATGGGGGGCCTCAATCAGCCCCAGCATTTT
>-|TRBV3-1|13|few|TRBJ1-1
CASSQGLVTGAFF
TGTGCCAGCAGCCAAGGATTGGTTACTGGAGCTTTCTTT
>-|TRBV6-5|16|-|TRBJ2-1
CASSYSLATSVSEQFF
TGTGCCAGCAGTTACTCCCTGGCGACGAGCGTGTCCGAGCAGTTCTTC
>TRBD1|TRBV19|13|few|TRBJ1-5
CASRDRGNQPQHF
TGTGCCAGTAGGGACAGGGGGAATCAGCCCCAGCATTTT
>-|TRBV5-4|13|-|TRBJ1-4
CASSRWDGEKLVF
TGTGCCAGCAGCCGCTGGGACGGTGAAAAACTGGTTTTT
>-|TRBV12-3/TRBV12-4|11|-|TRBJ1-4
CASRRGEKLFF
TGTGCCAGCAGGCGGGGTGAAAAACTGTTTTTT
>-|TRBV7-8|14|few|TRBJ2-5
CASRAGPFQETQYF
TGTGCCAGCAGAGCCGGGCCCTTCCAAGAGACCCAGTACTTC
>-|TRBV20-1|13|few|TRBJ1-2
CSARVTGNYGYTF
TGCAGTGCTAGAGTAACAGGGAACTATGGCTACACCTTC
>-|TRBV7-2|14|-|TRBJ2-3
CACKARASTDTQYF
TGTGCCTGCAAGGCGCGGGCTAGCACAGATACGCAGTATTTT
>-|TRBV7-2|13|few|TRBJ1-1
CASSPIVGTEAFF
TGTGCCAGCAGCCCCATCGTGGGCACTGAAGCTTTCTTT
>TRBD2|TRBV7-2|15|few|TRBJ2-7
CASSSGLAGVFEQYF
TGTGCCAGCAGCTCAGGACTAGCGGGGGTTTTCGAGCAGTACTTC
>TRBD1|TRBV19|16|-|TRBJ1-1
CASSIIRTGSYTEAFF
TGTGCCAGTAGTATAATACGGACAGGGTCTTATACTGAAGCTTTCTTT
>-|TRBV5-1|12|few|TRBJ2-7
CASSQNHYEQYF
TGCGCCAGCAGCCAAAATCATTACGAGCAGTACTTC
>-|TRBV7-2|15|-|TRBJ1-6
CAISSQQIYNSPLHF
TGTGCCATCAGCTCTCAGCAGATCTATAATTCACCCCTCCACTTT
>TRBD1|TRBV11-2|17|few|TRBJ1-5
CASSLLATGVNNQPQHF
TGTGCCAGCAGCTTATTAGCGACAGGGGTTAATAATCAGCCCCAGCATTTT
>-|TRBV15|16|-|TRBJ1-5
CATSRGEGSQAQPQHF
TGTGCCACCAGCAGAGGTGAGGGTTCCCAGGCTCAGCCCCAGCATTTT